This TCR beta chain was found in a study of tumor and adjacent non-tumor tissue in lung cancer. This clonotype was recorded a few times. The template was RNA from unsorted bulk tissue. The V segment lost 6 bases and the J segment 1 base; nucleotides outside the gene matches: 2. This CDR3 has 12 residues. The germline gives CDR1 DFQATT, CDR2 SNEGSKA (reference sequence). TCRbeta libraries were built with three rounds of nested PCR, modified from ARM-PCR. TCRdb re-analysed the multiplex PCR reads in MiXCR, keeping a single row per CDR3 protein. The sample lists 70,000 or so distinct CDR3 sequences, roughly 60% occurring once.

The sequenced sample consisted of lung tumor tissue. J is TRBJ1-1 and V is TRBV20-1; TRBD1 aligns across 7 bases. This receptor was identified in a man between 45 and 60 years old with non-small cell lung cancer. This CDR3 reads CSAGQPNTEAFF. CDR3 DNA sequence: TGCAGTGCGGGACAGCCGAACACTGAAGCTTTCTTT.